This TCR beta chain was identified in a study of cytomegalovirus exposure and HLA in healthy donors. Findings and limits, study-wide: For most TCR beta V segments, an earlier analysis put the productive rate at about 87% or about 30% of the time. Most TCR sequences showed up rarely, but some public TCRs showed up in many donors.

After removal of 8 bases from V and 3 bases from J, the junction contained 7 bases not matched to a gene. The CDR3 runs 13 residues. CDR1 is SQVTM, CDR2 ANQGSEA, per germline. Remarks on this clone: Its antigen remains unknown.

The PCR ran on 60 Vbeta and 13 Jbeta primers. Clones were read by immunoSEQ multiplex PCR, and TCRdb kept only the in-frame ones, dropping some. The sample holds roughly 90,000 clones, approximately 84% seen once. The chain recombines TRBV29-1 with TRBJ2-3; TRBD1 matches 8 bases. The specimen sequenced was PBMCs. This TCR was recovered from a man aged 18-30 years in good health and CMV-seronegative. CDR3: CSRTGQGTDTQYF. CDR3 DNA: TGCAGCCGCACCGGACAGGGTACAGATACGCAGTATTTT.